These 24 T cell receptor beta chains originate from one sample sequenced in a study of patients and donors after allogeneic stem cell transplantation. TCRdb reanalysed the RT-PCR reads using MiXCR and keeps one entry per CDR3 protein. The data hold approximately 88,000 distinct CDR3 sequences, with around 5% observed a single time. Material: blood, either unsorted or a sorted T cell fraction (not recorded which). Receptors originate from a human donor who was either an allogeneic HSCT recipient or a stem cell or donor lymphocyte infusion donor (not recorded which). It is not recorded whose cells these are; they may come from a transplant donor.

This clonotype has at least ten counts. This chain links TRBV5-4 with TRBJ2-3; TRBD2 aligns across 12 bases. This CDR3 is 17 amino acids long. With V trimmed by 4 bases and J by 6 bases, 12 bases remained unmatched. Germline V gives CDR1 SGHNT, CDR2 YYREEE (reference sequence). CDR3: CASSPTVLAGGLDTQYF. In nucleotides, the CDR3 is TGTGCCAGCAGCCCAACCGTACTAGCGGGAGGATTGGATACGCAGTATTTT.

In this sample, this clonotype turned up many times. The chain uses TRBV20-1 and TRBJ2-5; perhaps D is TRBD1 or TRBD2 (6 bases each). Germline V gene lookup returns CDR1 DFQATT and CDR2 SNEGSKA (reference sequence). This CDR3 has 12 residues. Trimming cost V 6 bases and J 7 bases, with 15 bases left between them. The CDR3 protein is CSALLARGTQYF. For the CDR3, the DNA is TGCAGTGCCCTACTAGCCAGGGGGACCCAGTACTTC.

This sequence joins TRBV28 and TRBJ2-7; 11 bases agree with TRBD2. The germline V gene has CDR1 MDHEN and CDR2 SYDVKM. The CDR3 extends over 16 amino acids. J was trimmed by 3 bases and V by 6 bases; bases with no gene match: 10. The CDR3 DNA reads TGTGCCAGCAGCCTCCCCCCTAGCGGGGGGATCTACGAGCAGTACTTC. Residues: CASSLPPSGGIYEQYF.

Relative to its sample, this clonotype is medium-sized. The chain links TRBV5-1 to TRBJ1-5; weak D call: TRBD1 (5 bases). Trimming left V 5 bases short and J 1 base short, with 13 bases between. CDR1 is SGHRS and CDR2 is YFSETQ in the germline V gene. The CDR3 is 15 residues long. The CDR3 protein is CASRYTAGSNQPQHF. In DNA form, the CDR3 reads TGCGCCAGCAGGTACACGGCAGGGAGCAATCAGCCCCAGCATTTT.

This clonotype showed up many times. This rearrangement joins TRBV5-4 to TRBJ2-5; 13 bases agree with TRBD2. With 4 bases clipped from V and 4 bases from J, the junction kept 4 bases outside the gene matches. The CDR3 is made up of 15 amino acids. Germline CDR1 SGHNT, CDR2 YYREEE (reference sequence). CDR3 DNA: TGTGCCAGCAGCGGAAGGACTAGCGGGAGAGAGACCCAGTACTTC. Translated: CASSGRTSGRETQYF.

This clonotype was detected many times. DNA of the CDR3: TGCGCCAGCAGAGAGGTTGCTGCGTCTGATGAGCAGTTCTTC. Translated: CASREVAASDEQFF. The chain recombines TRBV5-1 with TRBJ2-1; D not resolved. The V gene's germline CDR1 is SGHRS and CDR2 YFSETQ. Trimming removed 5 bases from V and 8 bases from J, with 17 bases in between. CDR3 length: 14 amino acids.

This clonotype has ten or more counts. The V call is TRBV15, the J call TRBJ2-3, with D possibly TRBD2 on 5 matching bases. Between the trimmed V and J ends, which lost 1 base and 6 bases, there was a span of 20 bases. Germline V CDR1 and CDR2: LNHNV, YYDKDF (reference sequence). The CDR3 covers 17 residues. The CDR3 sequence is CATSRGKSGWGADTQYF. The CDR3 DNA follows: TGTGCCACCAGCAGAGGAAAATCGGGATGGGGAGCTGATACGCAGTATTTT. Based on the CDR3 plus reference TRBV15 and TRBJ2-3, the full variable domain is DAMVIQNPRYQVTQFGKPVTLSCSQTLNHNVMYWYQQKSSQAPKLLFHYYDKDFNNEADTPDNFQSRRPNTSFCFLDIRSPGLGDTAMYLCATSRGKSGWGADTQYFGPGTRLTVL.

This clonotype was detected a few times. The rearrangement links TRBV2 to TRBJ2-7, with 9 bases fitting TRBD2. V lost 6 bases to trimming and J lost 5 bases; unmatched junction nucleotides: 14. The CDR3 runs to 16 residues. Germline V gene sequence: CDR1 SNHLY, CDR2 FYNNEI. CDR3 in amino acids: CASSPTLGAGGDEQYF. For the CDR3, the DNA is TGTGCCAGCAGCCCTACCCTGGGCGCGGGAGGGGACGAGCAGTACTTC.

This clonotype was counted many times. The CDR3 bases are TGTGCCAGCAGTGACCAGGAAGAAGAGACCCAGTACTTC. Its protein is CASSDQEEETQYF. This chain joins TRBV12-3 or TRBV12-4 and TRBJ2-5, with D uncertain. The CDR3 totals 13 residues. V lost 5 bases to trimming and J lost 3 bases, with 10 bases between them.

This clonotype came up many times. This chain connects TRBV7-9 to TRBJ1-2, with D unclear. The V gene's germline CDR1 is SEHNR and CDR2 FQNEAQ (reference sequence). The CDR3 sequence is 13 residues long. V was shortened by 0 bases and J by 7 bases, with 9 bases between the two germline ends. The DNA for the CDR3 is TGTGCCAGCAGCTTAGCGGAGCTGGGTGGCTACACCTTC. It encodes CASSLAELGGYTF.

This chain links TRBV10-3 with TRBJ2-7; TRBD2 aligns across 8 bases. Germline assignment: CDR1 ENHRY and CDR2 SYGVKD. V lost 4 bases to trimming and J lost 0 bases; unmatched junction nucleotides: 11. There are 17 residues in the CDR3. CDR3 nucleotides: TGTGCCATCAGTGCGTACCACTCCGGGACTAGCTCCTACGAGCAGTACTTC. Translated: CAISAYHSGTSSYEQYF.

This clonotype was seen many times. The V call is TRBV29-1, the J call TRBJ2-5; TRBD1 is a possible D gene (6 bases). The germline V gene encodes CDR1 SQVTM and CDR2 ANQGSEA. The CDR3 spans 12 residues. V was cut by 7 bases and J by 1 base, with 10 bases left in between. This chain's CDR3 is CSALTGQETQYF. CDR3 nucleotide sequence: TGCAGCGCTTTGACAGGCCAAGAGACCCAGTACTTC.

The CDR3 spells CASSLERGEETQYF. The CDR3 nucleotides are TGCGCCAGCAGCTTGGAAAGGGGGGAGGAGACCCAGTACTTC. V is TRBV5-1 and J is TRBJ2-5; D is perhaps TRBD1 or TRBD2 (6 bases each). Germline V gives CDR1 SGHRS, CDR2 YFSETQ. Trimming took off 0 bases at V and 5 bases at J, with 11 bases between the two ends. The CDR3 contains 14 residues.

V and J are TRBV15 and TRBJ1-1; unclear D gene. Germline-derived CDR1 and CDR2 are LNHNV and YYDKDF (reference sequence). This CDR3 is 13 amino acids long. Trimming removed 5 bases at V and 1 base at J, with 8 bases between. CDR3 sequence reads: CATSGVWNTEAFF. CDR3 DNA: TGTGCCACCAGCGGGGTCTGGAACACTGAAGCTTTCTTT.

The chain carries TRBV2 and TRBJ1-4; possibly TRBD1 for D (5 bases). CDR3 length: 14 residues. Between the trimmed V and J ends, which lost 6 bases and 8 bases, there was a span of 16 bases. Germline CDR1 SNHLY, CDR2 FYNNEI. CDR3 nucleotide sequence: TGTGCCAGCAGCGGGGACGGAGGATGGGAAAAACTGTTTTTT. As protein: CASSGDGGWEKLFF.

This clonotype was detected ten times or more. This chain's CDR3 is CSARVGQKMNTEAFF. The CDR3, as DNA: TGCAGTGCTAGAGTAGGGCAGAAAATGAACACTGAAGCTTTCTTT. The chain combines TRBV20-1 with TRBJ1-1; the D is unclear. In germline, CDR1 is DFQATT, CDR2 SNEGSKA (reference sequence). The V end was cut by 1 base, the J end by 0 bases, with 12 bases between. The CDR3 extends over 15 amino acids.

Many counts were recorded for this clonotype. The gene calls are TRBV19 and TRBJ2-7; no reliable D call. CDR3 size: 13 residues. Germline CDR1 reads LNHDA; CDR2 reads SQIVND (reference sequence). The ends were cut back, 4 bases at V and 1 base at J, with 8 bases in the middle. The CDR3 region is CASSTASSYEQYF. As DNA, the CDR3 is TGTGCCAGTAGTACGGCTTCTTCCTACGAGCAGTACTTC.

At least ten counts were recorded for this clonotype. The CDR3: CASSPTKRQFYEQYF. The DNA for the CDR3 is TGTGCCAGCAGCCCCACTAAGCGGCAGTTTTACGAGCAGTACTTC. The rearrangement joins TRBV3-1 to TRBJ2-7; TRBD2 is a possible D gene (5 bases). Trimming stripped 4 bases from V and 4 bases from J, with 17 bases between. In germline, CDR1 is LGHDT, CDR2 YNNKEL (reference sequence). This CDR3 is built from 15 residues.

Ten or more counts support this clonotype. In DNA, the CDR3 is TGCGCCAGCAGCCGGATGGAAGCTACTCCTCACCGGCACTCCTATAATTCACCCCTCCACTTT. Translating gives CASSRMEATPHRHSYNSPLHF. The V call is TRBV5-1, the J call TRBJ1-6; D is unclear. V lost 4 bases and J 0 bases, leaving 26 bases between the germline ends. This CDR3 contains 21 residues. Germline CDR1 and CDR2: SGHRS and YFSETQ.

This clonotype was found a few times. The chain joins TRBV19 to TRBJ1-5, with TRBD1 identical over 10 bases. The germline V gene encodes CDR1 LNHDA and CDR2 SQIVND (reference sequence). The ends lost 6 bases at V and 4 bases at J; junction bases unmatched: 18. The CDR3 is 19 amino acids. The CDR3 DNA is TGTGCCAGTAGGGCAACGGGACAGGGGCTTTCTCCCACGAATCAGCCCCAGCATTTT. Its protein is CASRATGQGLSPTNQPQHF.

This clonotype has only a few counts. The chain joins TRBV21-1 to TRBJ1-1; whether TRBD1, the table's D call, matches the DNA was not checked. TRBV21-1 is shown as a pseudogene. The CDR3 extends over 17 amino acids. CDR3 nucleotides: TGTGCCAGCAGCAAAGCCGACAGGGGAGAAAGGAGGGCTGAAGCTTTCTTT. Translated, it gives CASSKADRGERRAEAFF.

On this clonotype itself: A read error may explain this, as a much larger clone is one base away. V is TRBV5-1 and J is TRBJ2-5; weak D call: TRBD2 (7 bases). V gave up 8 bases and J gave up 3 bases, with 20 bases separating them. CDR3 size: 15 residues. Germline V gene data show CDR1 as SGHRS and CDR2 as YFSETQ. The DNA of the CDR3 is TGCGCCAGGAGCCTTCTGGGCGGGGGCGAAGAGACCCAGTACTTC. It codes for CARSLLGGGEETQYF.

Ten or more counts support this clonotype. The rearrangement uses TRBV7-9 and TRBJ1-4; maybe TRBD1 (6 bases). This CDR3 contains 15 residues. Germline loops: CDR1 SEHNR, CDR2 FQNEAQ (reference sequence). Trimming removed 6 bases at V and 6 bases at J, with 17 bases between. As DNA, the CDR3 is TGTGCCAGCAGACCAATCAGACAGGTGGATGAAAAACTGTTTTTT. Encoded protein: CASRPIRQVDEKLFF.

The rearrangement joins TRBV5-4 to TRBJ1-1; unclear D gene. The CDR3 sequence is 14 residues long. V was pared by 4 bases and J by 2 bases, with 12 bases between. The V gene's germline CDR1 is SGHNT and CDR2 YYREEE (reference sequence). The chain's CDR3 is CASSLDQINTEAFF. The CDR3 DNA reads as TGTGCCAGCAGCCTTGATCAAATTAACACTGAAGCTTTCTTT.